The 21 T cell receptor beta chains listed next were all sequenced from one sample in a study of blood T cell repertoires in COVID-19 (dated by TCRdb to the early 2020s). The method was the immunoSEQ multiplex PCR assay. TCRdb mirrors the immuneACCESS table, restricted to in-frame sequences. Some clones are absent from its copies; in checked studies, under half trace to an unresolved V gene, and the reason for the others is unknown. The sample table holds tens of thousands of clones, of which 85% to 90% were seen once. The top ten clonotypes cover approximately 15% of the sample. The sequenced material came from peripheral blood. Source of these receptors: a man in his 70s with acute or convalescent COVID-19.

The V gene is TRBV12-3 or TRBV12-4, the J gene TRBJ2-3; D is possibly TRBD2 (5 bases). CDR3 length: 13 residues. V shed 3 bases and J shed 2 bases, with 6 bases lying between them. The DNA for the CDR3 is TGTGCCAGCAGTTTCGGGGACACAGATACGCAGTATTTT. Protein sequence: CASSFGDTDTQYF.

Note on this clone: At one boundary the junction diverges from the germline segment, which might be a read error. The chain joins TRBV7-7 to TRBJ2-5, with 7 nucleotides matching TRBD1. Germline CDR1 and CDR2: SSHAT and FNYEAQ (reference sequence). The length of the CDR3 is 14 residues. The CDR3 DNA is TGTGCTAGCAGCTTAGAGCGACAGGGAGAGACCCAGTACTTC. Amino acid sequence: CASSLERQGETQYF.

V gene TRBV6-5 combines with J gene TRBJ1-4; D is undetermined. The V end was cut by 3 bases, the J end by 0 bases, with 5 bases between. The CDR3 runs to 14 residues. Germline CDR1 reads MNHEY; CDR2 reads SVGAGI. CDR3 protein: CASSYYATNEKLFF. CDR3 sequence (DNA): TGTGCCAGCAGTTATTATGCAACTAATGAAAAACTGTTTTTT.

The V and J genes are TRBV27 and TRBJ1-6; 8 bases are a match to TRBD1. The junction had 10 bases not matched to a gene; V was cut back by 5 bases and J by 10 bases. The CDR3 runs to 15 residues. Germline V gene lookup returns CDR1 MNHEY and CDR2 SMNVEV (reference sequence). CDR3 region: CASSPLDRAISPLHF. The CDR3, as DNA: TGTGCCAGCAGTCCGTTGGACAGGGCGATATCACCCCTCCACTTT.

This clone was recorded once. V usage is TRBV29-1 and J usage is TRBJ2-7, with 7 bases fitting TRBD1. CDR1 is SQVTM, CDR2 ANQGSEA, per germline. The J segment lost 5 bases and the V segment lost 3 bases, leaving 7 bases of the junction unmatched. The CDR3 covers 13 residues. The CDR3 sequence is CSVEETGYHEQYF. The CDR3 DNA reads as TGCAGCGTTGAGGAGACAGGGTACCACGAGCAGTACTTC.

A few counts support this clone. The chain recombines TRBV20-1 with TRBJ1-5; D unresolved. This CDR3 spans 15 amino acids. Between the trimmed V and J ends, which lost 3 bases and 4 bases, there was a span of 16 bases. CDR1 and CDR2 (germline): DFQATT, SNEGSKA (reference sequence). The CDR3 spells CSASLPGSWNQPQHF. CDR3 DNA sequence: TGCAGTGCTAGTTTACCAGGATCGTGGAATCAGCCCCAGCATTTT.

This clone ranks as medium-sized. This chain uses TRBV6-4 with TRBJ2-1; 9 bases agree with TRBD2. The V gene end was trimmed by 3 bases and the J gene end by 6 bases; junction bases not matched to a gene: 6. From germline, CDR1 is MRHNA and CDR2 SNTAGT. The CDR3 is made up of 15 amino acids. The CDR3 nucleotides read TGTGCCAGCAGTGAAATAGCGGGAGAGGGCAATGAGCAGTTCTTC. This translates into CASSEIAGEGNEQFF.

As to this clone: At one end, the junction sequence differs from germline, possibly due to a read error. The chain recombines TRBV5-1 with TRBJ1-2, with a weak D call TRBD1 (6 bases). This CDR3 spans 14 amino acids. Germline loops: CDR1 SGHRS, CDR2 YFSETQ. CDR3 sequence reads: CASSLGEYRDGYTF. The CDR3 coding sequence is TGCGCGAGCAGCTTGGGGGAGTACAGGGATGGCTACACCTTC.

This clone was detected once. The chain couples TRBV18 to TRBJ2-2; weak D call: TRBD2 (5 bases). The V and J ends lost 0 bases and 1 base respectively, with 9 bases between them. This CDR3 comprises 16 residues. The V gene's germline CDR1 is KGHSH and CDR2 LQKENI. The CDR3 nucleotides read TGTGCCAGCTCACCACCGAGCGGAGGGAACACCGGGGAGCTGTTTTTT. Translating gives CASSPPSGGNTGELFF.

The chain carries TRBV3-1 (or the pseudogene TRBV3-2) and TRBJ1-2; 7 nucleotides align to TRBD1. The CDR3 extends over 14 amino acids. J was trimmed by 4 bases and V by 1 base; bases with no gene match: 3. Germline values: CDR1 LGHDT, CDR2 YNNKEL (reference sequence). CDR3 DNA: TGTGCCAGCAGCCAAGGCGGACAGGTCTATGGCTACACCTTC. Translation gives CASSQGGQVYGYTF.

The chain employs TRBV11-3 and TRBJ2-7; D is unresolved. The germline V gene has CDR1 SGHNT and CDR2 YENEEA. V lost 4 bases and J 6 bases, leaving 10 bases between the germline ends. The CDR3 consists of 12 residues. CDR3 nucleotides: TGTGCCAGCAGCTCTCTAACGGGCGAGCAGTACTTC. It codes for CASSSLTGEQYF.

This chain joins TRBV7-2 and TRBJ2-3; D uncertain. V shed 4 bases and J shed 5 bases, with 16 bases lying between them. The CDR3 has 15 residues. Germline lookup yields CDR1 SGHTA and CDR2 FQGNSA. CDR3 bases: TGTGCCAGCAGCTCATTCGCTAGGATCGTAGATACGCAGTATTTT. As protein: CASSSFARIVDTQYF. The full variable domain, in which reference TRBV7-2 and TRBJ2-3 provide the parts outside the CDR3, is GAGVSQSPSNKVTEKGKDVELRCDPISGHTALYWYRQSLGQGLEFLIYFQGNSAPDKSGLPSDRFSAERTGGSVSTLTIQRTQQEDSAVYLCASSSFARIVDTQYFGPGTRLTVL.

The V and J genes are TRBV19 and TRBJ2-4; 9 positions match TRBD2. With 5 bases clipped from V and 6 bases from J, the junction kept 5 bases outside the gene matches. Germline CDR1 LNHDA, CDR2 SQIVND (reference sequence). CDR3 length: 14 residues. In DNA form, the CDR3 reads TGTGCCAGTAGTGACGGACTAGCGCTAAACATTCAGTACTTC. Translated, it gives CASSDGLALNIQYF.

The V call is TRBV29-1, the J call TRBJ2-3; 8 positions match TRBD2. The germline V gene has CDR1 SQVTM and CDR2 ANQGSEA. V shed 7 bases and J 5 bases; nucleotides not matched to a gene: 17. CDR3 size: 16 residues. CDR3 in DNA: TGCAGCGGAAAGAGCGGGGGTTCACTCGGGGGAGATACGCAGTATTTT. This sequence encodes CSGKSGGSLGGDTQYF.

The CDR3 reads CASSSDRYYEQYF. CDR3 bases: TGTGCCAGCAGCTCGGACAGATACTACGAGCAGTACTTC. This rearrangement joins TRBV7-2 to TRBJ2-7, with TRBD1 as a possible D gene (6 bases). CDR3 length: 13 residues. Germline CDR1 is SGHTA and CDR2 is FQGNSA. Trimming removed 4 bases at V and 3 bases at J, with 10 bases between.

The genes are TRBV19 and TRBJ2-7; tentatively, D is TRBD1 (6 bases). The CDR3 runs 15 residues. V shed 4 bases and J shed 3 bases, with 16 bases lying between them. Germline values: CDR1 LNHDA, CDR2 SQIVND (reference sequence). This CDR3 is CASSKSGQGSYEQYF. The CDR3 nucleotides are TGTGCCAGTAGTAAAAGCGGCCAGGGGAGCTACGAGCAGTACTTC.

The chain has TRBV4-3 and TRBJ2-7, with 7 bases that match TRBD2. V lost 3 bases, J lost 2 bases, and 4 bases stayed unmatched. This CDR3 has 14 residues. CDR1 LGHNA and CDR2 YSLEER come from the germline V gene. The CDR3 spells CASSQGLLTYEQYF. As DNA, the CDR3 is TGCGCCAGCAGCCAGGGACTACTGACCTACGAGCAGTACTTC.

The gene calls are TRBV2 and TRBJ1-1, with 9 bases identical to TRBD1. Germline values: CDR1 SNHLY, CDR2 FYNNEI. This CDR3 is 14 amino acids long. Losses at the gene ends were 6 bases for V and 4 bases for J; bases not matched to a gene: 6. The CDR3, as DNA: TGTGCCAGCAGCCTCGGACAGGGGACCACTGAAGCTTTCTTT. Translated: CASSLGQGTTEAFF.

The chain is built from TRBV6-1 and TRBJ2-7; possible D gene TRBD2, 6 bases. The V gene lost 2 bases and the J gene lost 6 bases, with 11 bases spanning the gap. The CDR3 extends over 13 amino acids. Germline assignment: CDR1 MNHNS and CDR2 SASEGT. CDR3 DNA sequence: TGTGCCAGCAGTGAAATCGCGGGGTCCGAGCAGTACGTC. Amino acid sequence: CASSEIAGSEQYV.

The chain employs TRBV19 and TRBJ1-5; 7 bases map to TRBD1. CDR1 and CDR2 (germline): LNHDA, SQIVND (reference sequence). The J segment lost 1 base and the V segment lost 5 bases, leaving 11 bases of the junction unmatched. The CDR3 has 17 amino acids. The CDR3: CASSYRGAGASNQPQHF. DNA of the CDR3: TGTGCCAGTAGTTACAGGGGAGCGGGGGCGAGCAATCAGCCCCAGCATTTT.

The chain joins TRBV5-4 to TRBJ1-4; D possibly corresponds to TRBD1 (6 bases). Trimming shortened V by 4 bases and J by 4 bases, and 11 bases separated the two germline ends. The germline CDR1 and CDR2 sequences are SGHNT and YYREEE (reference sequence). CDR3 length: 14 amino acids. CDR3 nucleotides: TGTGCCAGCAGCCTGGACAGTCATAATGAAAAACTGTTTTTT. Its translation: CASSLDSHNEKLFF.